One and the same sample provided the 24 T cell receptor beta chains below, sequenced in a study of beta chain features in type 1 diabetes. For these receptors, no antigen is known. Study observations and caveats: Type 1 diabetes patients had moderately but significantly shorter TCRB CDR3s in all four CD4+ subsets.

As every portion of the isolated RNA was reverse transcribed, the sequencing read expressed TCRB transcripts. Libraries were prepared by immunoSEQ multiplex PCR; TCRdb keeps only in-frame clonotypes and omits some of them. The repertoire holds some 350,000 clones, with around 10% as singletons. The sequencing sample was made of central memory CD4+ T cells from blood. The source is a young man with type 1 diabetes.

The DNA of the CDR3 is TGCGCCAGCAGCCAAGATCAAACGCAGCCCCAGCATTTT. Amino acid sequence: CASSQDQTQPQHF. The chain couples TRBV4-3 to TRBJ1-5; D unresolved. V lost 0 bases, J lost 7 bases, and 7 bases lay in between. CDR3 length equals 13 residues. Germline CDR1 is LGHNA and CDR2 is YSLEER.

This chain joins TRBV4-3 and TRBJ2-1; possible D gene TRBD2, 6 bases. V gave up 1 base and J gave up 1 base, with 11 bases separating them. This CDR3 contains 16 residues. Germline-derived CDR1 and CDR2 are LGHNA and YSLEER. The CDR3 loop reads CASSQVTGASYNEQFF. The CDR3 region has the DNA TGCGCCAGCAGCCAAGTAACGGGAGCTTCCTACAATGAGCAGTTCTTC.

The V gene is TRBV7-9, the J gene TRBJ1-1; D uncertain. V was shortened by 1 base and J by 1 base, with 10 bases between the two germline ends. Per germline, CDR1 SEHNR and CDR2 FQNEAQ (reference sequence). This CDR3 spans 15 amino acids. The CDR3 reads CASSLGPARNTEAFF. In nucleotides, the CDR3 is TGTGCCAGCAGCTTAGGTCCGGCTCGGAACACTGAAGCTTTCTTT.

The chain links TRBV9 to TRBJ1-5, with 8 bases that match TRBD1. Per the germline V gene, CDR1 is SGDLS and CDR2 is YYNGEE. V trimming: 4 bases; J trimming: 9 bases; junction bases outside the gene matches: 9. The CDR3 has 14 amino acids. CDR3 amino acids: CASSPHGQGGPQHF. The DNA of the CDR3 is TGTGCCAGCAGCCCTCATGGACAGGGAGGGCCCCAGCATTTT.

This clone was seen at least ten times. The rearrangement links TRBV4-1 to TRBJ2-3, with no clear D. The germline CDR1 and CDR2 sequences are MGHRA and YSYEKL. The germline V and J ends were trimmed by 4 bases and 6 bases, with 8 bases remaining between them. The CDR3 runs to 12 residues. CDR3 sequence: CASSRALDTQYF. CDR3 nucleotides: TGCGCCAGCAGCCGGGCGTTGGATACGCAGTATTTT.

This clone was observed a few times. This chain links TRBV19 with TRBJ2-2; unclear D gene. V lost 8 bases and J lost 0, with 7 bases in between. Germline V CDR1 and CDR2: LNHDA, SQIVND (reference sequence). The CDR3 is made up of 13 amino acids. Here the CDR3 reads CASLLPNTGELFF. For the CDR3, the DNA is TGTGCCAGTCTTTTGCCGAACACCGGGGAGCTGTTTTTT. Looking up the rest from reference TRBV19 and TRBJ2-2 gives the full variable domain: DGGITQSPKYLFRKEGQNVTLSCEQNLNHDAMYWYRQDPGQGLRLIYYSQIVNDFQKGDIAEGYSVSREKKESFPLTVTSAQKNPTAFYLCASLLPNTGELFFGEGSRLTVL.

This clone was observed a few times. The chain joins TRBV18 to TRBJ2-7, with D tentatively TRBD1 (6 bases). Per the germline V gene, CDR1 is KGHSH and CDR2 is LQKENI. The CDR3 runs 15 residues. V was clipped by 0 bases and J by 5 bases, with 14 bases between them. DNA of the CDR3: TGTGCCAGCTCACCACCGAATAGGGGGATCGACGAGCAGTACTTC. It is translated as CASSPPNRGIDEQYF.

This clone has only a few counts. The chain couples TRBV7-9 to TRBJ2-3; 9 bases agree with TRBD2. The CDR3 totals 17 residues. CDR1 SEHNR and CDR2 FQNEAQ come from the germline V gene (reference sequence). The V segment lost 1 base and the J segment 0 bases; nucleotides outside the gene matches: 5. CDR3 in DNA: TGTGCCAGCAGCTTAGTGTTGACTAGCGGAAGCACAGATACGCAGTATTTT. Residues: CASSLVLTSGSTDTQYF.

CDR3 DNA: TGTGCCAGCAGCTCGACAGATCAGCCCCAGCATTTT. Protein: CASSSTDQPQHF. The rearrangement uses TRBV11-2 and TRBJ1-5; D perhaps matches TRBD1 (5 bases). Germline V CDR1 and CDR2: SGHAT, FQNNGV. The V end was cut by 4 bases, the J end by 5 bases, with 6 bases between. This CDR3 is built from 12 residues. Full variable domain (rest looked up from reference TRBV11-2 and TRBJ1-5): EAGVAQSPRYKIIEKRQSVAFWCNPISGHATLYWYQQILGQGPKLLIQFQNNGVVDDSQLPKDRFSAERLKGVDSTLKIQPAKLEDSAVYLCASSSTDQPQHFGDGTRLSIL.

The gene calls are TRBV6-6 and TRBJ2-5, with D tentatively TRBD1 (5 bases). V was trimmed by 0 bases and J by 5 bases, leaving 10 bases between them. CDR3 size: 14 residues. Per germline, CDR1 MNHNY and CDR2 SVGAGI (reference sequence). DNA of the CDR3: TGTGCCAGCAGTTACTCGGGGCGGCGGGAGACCCAGTACTTC. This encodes CASSYSGRRETQYF.

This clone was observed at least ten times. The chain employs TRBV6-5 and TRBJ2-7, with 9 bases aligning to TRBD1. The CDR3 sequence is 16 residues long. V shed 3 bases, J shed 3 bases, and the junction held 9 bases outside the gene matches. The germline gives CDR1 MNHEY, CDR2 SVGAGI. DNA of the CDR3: TGTGCCAGCAGTTATTTCCATCCGGGACAGGGCTACGAGCAGTACTTC. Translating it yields CASSYFHPGQGYEQYF.

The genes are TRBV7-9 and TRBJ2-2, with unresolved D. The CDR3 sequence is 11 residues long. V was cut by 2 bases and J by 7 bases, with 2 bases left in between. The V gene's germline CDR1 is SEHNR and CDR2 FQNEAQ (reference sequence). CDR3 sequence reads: CASSLFGELFF. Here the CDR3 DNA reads TGTGCCAGCAGCTTATTCGGGGAGCTGTTTTTT.

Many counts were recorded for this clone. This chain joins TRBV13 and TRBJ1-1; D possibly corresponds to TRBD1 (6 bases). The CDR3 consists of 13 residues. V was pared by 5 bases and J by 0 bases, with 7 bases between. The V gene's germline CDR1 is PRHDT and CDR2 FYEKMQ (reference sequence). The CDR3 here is CASSPGVNTEAFF. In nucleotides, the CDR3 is TGTGCCAGCAGCCCAGGGGTGAACACTGAAGCTTTCTTT.

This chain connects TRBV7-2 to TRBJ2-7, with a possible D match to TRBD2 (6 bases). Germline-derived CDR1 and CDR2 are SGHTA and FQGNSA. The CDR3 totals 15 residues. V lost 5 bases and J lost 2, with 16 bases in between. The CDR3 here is CASSPFAGPAYEQYF. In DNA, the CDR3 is TGTGCCAGCAGCCCCTTTGCGGGACCCGCCTACGAGCAGTACTTC.

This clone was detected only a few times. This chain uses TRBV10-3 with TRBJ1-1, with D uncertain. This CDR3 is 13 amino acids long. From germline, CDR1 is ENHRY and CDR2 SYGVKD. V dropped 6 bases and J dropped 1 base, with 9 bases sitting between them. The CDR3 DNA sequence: TGTGCCATCAGACAATCAGAGAACACTGAAGCTTTCTTT. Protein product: CAIRQSENTEAFF.

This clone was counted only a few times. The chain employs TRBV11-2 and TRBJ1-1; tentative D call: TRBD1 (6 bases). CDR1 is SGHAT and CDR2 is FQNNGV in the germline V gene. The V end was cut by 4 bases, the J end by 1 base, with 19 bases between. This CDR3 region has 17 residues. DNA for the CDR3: TGTGCCAGCAGCTCGGCATCTATCGGGGGCGCGAACACTGAAGCTTTCTTT. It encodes CASSSASIGGANTEAFF.

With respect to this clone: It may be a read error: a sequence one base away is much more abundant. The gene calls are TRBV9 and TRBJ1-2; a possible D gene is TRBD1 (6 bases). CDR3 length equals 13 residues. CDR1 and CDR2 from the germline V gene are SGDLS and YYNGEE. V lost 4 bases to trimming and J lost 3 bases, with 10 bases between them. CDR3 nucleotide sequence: TGTGCCAGCAGCTTGGACAGATACTATGGCTACACCTTC. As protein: CASSLDRYYGYTF.

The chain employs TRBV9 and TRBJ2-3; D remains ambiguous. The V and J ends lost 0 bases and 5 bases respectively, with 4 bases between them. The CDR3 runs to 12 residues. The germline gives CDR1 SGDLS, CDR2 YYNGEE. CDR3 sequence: CASSVDQDTQYF. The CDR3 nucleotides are TGTGCCAGCAGCGTAGACCAAGATACGCAGTATTTT.

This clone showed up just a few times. CDR3 DNA: TGTGCCAGCAGCTTACAGGGGAGTGGGACTGAAGCTTTCTTT. Translation: CASSLQGSGTEAFF. The V call is TRBV11-2, the J call TRBJ1-1, with a tentative D call TRBD1 (6 bases). V dropped 2 bases and J dropped 5 bases, with 12 bases sitting between them. The CDR3 covers 14 residues. Germline values: CDR1 SGHAT, CDR2 FQNNGV.

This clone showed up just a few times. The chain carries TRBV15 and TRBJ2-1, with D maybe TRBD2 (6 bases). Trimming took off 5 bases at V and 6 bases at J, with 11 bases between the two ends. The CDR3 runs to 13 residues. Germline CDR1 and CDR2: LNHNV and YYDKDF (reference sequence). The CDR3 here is CATSEGLANEQFF. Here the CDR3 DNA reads TGTGCCACCAGCGAGGGACTGGCCAATGAGCAGTTCTTC.

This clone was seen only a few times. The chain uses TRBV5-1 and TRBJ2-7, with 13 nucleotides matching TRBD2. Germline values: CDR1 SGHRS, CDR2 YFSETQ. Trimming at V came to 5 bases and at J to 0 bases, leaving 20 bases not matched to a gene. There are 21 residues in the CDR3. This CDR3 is CASRGGAPGLAGSKSSYEQYF. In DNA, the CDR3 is TGCGCCAGCAGGGGCGGAGCGCCGGGACTAGCGGGGTCAAAAAGCTCCTACGAGCAGTACTTC.

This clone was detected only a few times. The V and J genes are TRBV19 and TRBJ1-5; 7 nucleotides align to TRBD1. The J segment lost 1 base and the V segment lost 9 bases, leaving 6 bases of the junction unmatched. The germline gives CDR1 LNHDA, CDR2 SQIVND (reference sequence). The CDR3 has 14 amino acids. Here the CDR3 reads CASNSGQSNQPQHF. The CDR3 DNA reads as TGTGCCAGCAACTCGGGACAGAGCAATCAGCCCCAGCATTTT.

The CDR3 is CASSQDRGSTEAFF. The CDR3 nucleotides are TGTGCCAGCAGCCAAGACAGGGGCAGCACTGAAGCTTTCTTT. V is TRBV11-3 and J is TRBJ1-1; TRBD1 matches 8 bases. This CDR3 is 14 amino acids long. After removal of 5 bases from V and 4 bases from J, the junction contained 6 bases not matched to a gene. Per the germline V gene, CDR1 is SGHNT and CDR2 is YENEEA.

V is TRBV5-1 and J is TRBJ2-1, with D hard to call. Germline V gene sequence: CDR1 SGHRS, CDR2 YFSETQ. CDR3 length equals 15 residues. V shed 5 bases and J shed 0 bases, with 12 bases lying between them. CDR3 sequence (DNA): TGCGCCAGCAGTCTTACTCAGAGCTCCTACAATGAGCAGTTCTTC. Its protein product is CASSLTQSSYNEQFF.